A single sample is the source of the 28 T cell receptor beta chains below, sequenced in a study of blood T cells in healthy people across ages (dated by TCRdb to about 2015). To prepare the library, 5' RACE was applied. The run used an Illumina HiSeq 2500. A second PCR of roughly 7 to 11 cycles was performed with a sample-barcoded 5' primer and a J-beta primer mix. TCRdb reran the public reads through fastp at Q25 and MiXCR, keeping productive beta chains. Every entry covers one CDR3 protein and lists the most common genes and DNA from its rows. This sample holds around 750,000 distinct CDR3 sequences; roughly 50% were observed only once. In total, the top ten clones hold approximately 41% of the sample. Sequenced sample: blood. The receptor set was obtained from a man older than 75 in good health.

The chain combines TRBV24-1 with TRBJ2-5, with TRBD2 matching over 11 bases. The germline V gene encodes CDR1 KGHDR and CDR2 SFDVKD. After removal of 5 bases from V and 11 bases from J, the junction contained 6 bases not matched to a gene. The CDR3 runs to 13 residues. The CDR3 nucleotides are TGTGCCACCAGTGCACTAGCGGGAGTTGAGCAGTACTTC. Encoded protein: CATSALAGVEQYF.

The chain uses TRBV18 and TRBJ1-5, with a possible D match to TRBD1 (6 bases). CDR1 is KGHSH, CDR2 LQKENI, per germline. Deletions cut 6 bases from V and 4 bases from J, with 16 bases between. This CDR3 has 15 amino acids. CDR3 amino acids: CASSPNRDTNQPQHF. Written as DNA, the CDR3 is TGTGCCAGCTCCCCAAACAGGGATACTAATCAGCCCCAGCATTTT.

This chain connects TRBV29-1 to TRBJ2-7; tentatively, D is TRBD1 or TRBD2 (6 bases each). The ends were cut back, 4 bases at V and 2 bases at J, with 18 bases in the middle. This CDR3 comprises 15 residues. Germline V lookup: CDR1 SQVTM, CDR2 ANQGSEA. The CDR3 nucleotides read TGCAGCGTTGGTTCGGGGGCGCCGGGGACCTACGAGCAGTACTTC. Translated: CSVGSGAPGTYEQYF.

The chain links TRBV9 to TRBJ2-1; 7 bases are shared with TRBD2. Unmatched junction bases numbered 8, after V lost 0 bases and J lost 5 bases. CDR3 length: 16 amino acids. CDR1 and CDR2 (germline): SGDLS, YYNGEE. The CDR3 DNA reads TGTGCCAGCAGCGTAGGAGCGGGGCTTATTAACAATGAGCAGTTCTTC. Protein: CASSVGAGLINNEQFF.

The J gene is TRBJ2-1, the V gene TRBV11-3, with 10 bases identical to TRBD2. The CDR3 is 15 residues long. Germline CDR1 is SGHNT and CDR2 is YENEEA. Trimming took 1 base from V and 9 from J; bases not matched to a gene: 6. CDR3 nucleotide sequence: TGTGCCAGCAGCTTAGTGCCTAGCGGGAGCAGTGAGCAGTTCTTC. Translating it yields CASSLVPSGSSEQFF.

This clonotype was picked up a small number of times. The genes are TRBV29-1 and TRBJ2-7, with 8 bases fitting TRBD1. This CDR3 has 14 amino acids. The ends lost 3 bases at V and 5 bases at J; junction bases unmatched: 9. CDR1 is SQVTM and CDR2 is ANQGSEA in the germline V gene. CDR3 DNA: TGCAGCGTTGATGAAGGGACAGGCAGAGACGAGCAGTACTTC. Amino acids: CSVDEGTGRDEQYF.

In this sample, this clonotype turned up a few times. The rearrangement links TRBV5-8 to TRBJ2-5; D call uncertain. V was trimmed by 4 bases and J by 2 bases, leaving 18 bases between them. The CDR3 covers 16 residues. Germline V gene sequence: CDR1 SGHTS, CDR2 YDEGEE. The CDR3 region has the DNA TGTGCCAGCAGCAATGCTGTTCTAACAGTACAAGAGACCCAGTACTTC. Amino acid sequence: CASSNAVLTVQETQYF.

The rearrangement uses TRBV5-1 and TRBJ2-6; 12 bases fit TRBD2. The ends lost 0 bases at V and 2 bases at J; junction bases unmatched: 3. Per germline, CDR1 SGHRS and CDR2 YFSETQ. CDR3 size: 18 residues. The DNA of the CDR3 is TGCGCCAGCAGCTTGGCCCTAGCGGGAGGGCCTGGGGCCAACGTCCTGACTTTC. This codes for CASSLALAGGPGANVLTF. The full variable domain, its missing parts supplied by reference TRBV5-1 and TRBJ2-6, is KAGVTQTPRYLIKTRGQQVTLSCSPISGHRSVSWYQQTPGQGLQFLFEYFSETQRNKGNFPGRFSGRQFSNSRSEMNVSTLELGDSALYLCASSLALAGGPGANVLTFGAGSRLTVL.

V gene TRBV20-1 combines with J gene TRBJ2-4; no firm D call. The J call is doubtful: the DNA matches TRBJ2-7 better. Germline V gives CDR1 DFQATT, CDR2 SNEGSKA (reference sequence). The CDR3 is 12 amino acids. This chain's CDR3 is CSAARRLGEQYF. CDR3 nucleotides: TGCAGTGCCGCGCGACGGCTAGGCGAGCAGTACTTC.

In its sample, this clonotype was seen a few times. V usage is TRBV7-2 and J usage is TRBJ2-5; D possibly uses TRBD1 or TRBD2 (6 bases each). The CDR3 is 14 amino acids. V lost 6 bases and J 4 bases, leaving 15 bases between the germline ends. The germline V gene has CDR1 SGHTA and CDR2 FQGNSA. DNA for the CDR3: TGTGCCAGCAGACAGGGATGGGGAGGAGAGACCCAGTACTTC. This sequence encodes CASRQGWGGETQYF.

The CDR3 DNA reads as TGTGCCTGGGCCATCGGAGGGTTACGGCGAGGCTACACCTTC. Residues: CAWAIGGLRRGYTF. The chain uses TRBV30 and TRBJ1-2; D not resolved. The CDR3 loop spans 14 amino acids. V was cut by 5 bases and J by 8 bases, with 21 bases left in between. Per the germline V gene, CDR1 is GTSNPN and CDR2 is SVGIG (reference sequence).

The chain recombines TRBV29-1 with TRBJ2-6; D is ambiguous. The CDR3 length is 13 residues. CDR1 and CDR2 (germline): SQVTM, ANQGSEA. Trimming took off 1 base at V and 4 bases at J, with 5 bases between the two ends. This CDR3 reads CSVEGWGANVLTF. CDR3 sequence (DNA): TGCAGCGTTGAAGGGTGGGGGGCCAACGTCCTGACTTTC.

This chain uses TRBV25-1 with TRBJ1-6, with D maybe TRBD1 (5 bases). V was trimmed by 0 bases and J by 10 bases, leaving 16 bases between them. CDR1 and CDR2 from the germline V gene are MGHDK and SYGVNS. The CDR3 is 16 residues long. The DNA of the CDR3 is TGTGCCAGCAGTGAATATGAAGGCGTCAGGGAGTCACCCCTCCACTTT. Its protein product is CASSEYEGVRESPLHF.

This chain uses TRBV25-1 with TRBJ2-4; tentatively, D is TRBD1 (7 bases). Near its end, the DNA agrees better with TRBJ2-7, so the J call may be wrong. Looked up from germline, CDR1 is MGHDK and CDR2 is SYGVNS. CDR3 length: 13 residues. The CDR3 protein is CASSDRGAHEQYF. CDR3 sequence (DNA): TGTGCCAGCAGTGACAGGGGGGCCCACGAGCAGTACTTC.

The chain couples TRBV9 to TRBJ1-6, with 9 bases matching TRBD1. The CDR3 contains 17 residues. V was clipped by 0 bases and J by 6 bases; unmatched bases: 7. CDR1 SGDLS and CDR2 YYNGEE come from the germline V gene. The CDR3 region is CASSVAPGGQGNSPLHF. The CDR3 DNA follows: TGTGCCAGCAGCGTAGCGCCTGGGGGACAGGGTAATTCACCCCTCCACTTT.

There are a few counts of this clonotype. This rearrangement joins TRBV20-1 to TRBJ1-2; a possible D gene is TRBD1 (6 bases). Trimming left V 5 bases short and J 4 bases short, with 17 bases between. This CDR3 comprises 14 residues. Germline assignment: CDR1 DFQATT and CDR2 SNEGSKA (reference sequence). The DNA for the CDR3 is TGCAGTGCTCGCGTTCGGGACAAGACCTATGGCTACACCTTC. This sequence encodes CSARVRDKTYGYTF.

This clonotype was seen a single time. The chain joins TRBV11-1 to TRBJ2-5; TRBD2 might be the D (5 bases). The end of the DNA fits TRBJ2-7 better, so the J call may be wrong. Germline V CDR1 and CDR2: SGHAT, FQDESV (reference sequence). The CDR3 runs 14 residues. DNA of the CDR3: TGTGCCAGCAGCTTATCAGACGGGACCTACGAGCAGTACTTC. This translates into CASSLSDGTYEQYF.

V usage is TRBV11-2 and J usage is TRBJ2-3, with 7 bases fitting TRBD2. After removal of 2 bases from V and 0 bases from J, the junction contained 14 bases not matched to a gene. The CDR3 runs to 19 residues. Per the germline V gene, CDR1 is SGHAT and CDR2 is FQNNGV. This chain's CDR3 is CASSLFGTRTSASTDTQYF. Written as DNA, the CDR3 is TGTGCCAGCAGCTTATTCGGGACCCGGACTAGTGCTAGCACAGATACGCAGTATTTT. The complete variable domain, with remaining parts taken from reference TRBV11-2 and TRBJ2-3, reads EAGVAQSPRYKIIEKRQSVAFWCNPISGHATLYWYQQILGQGPKLLIQFQNNGVVDDSQLPKDRFSAERLKGVDSTLKIQPAKLEDSAVYLCASSLFGTRTSASTDTQYFGPGTRLTVL.

This clonotype has more than one count but fewer than ten. The V call is TRBV20-1, the J call TRBJ1-1, with 11 bases matching TRBD1. The CDR3 runs to 14 residues. J gave up 8 bases and V 3 bases, and 8 bases lay outside the gene matches. The V gene's germline CDR1 is DFQATT and CDR2 SNEGSKA (reference sequence). The CDR3 coding sequence is TGCAGTGCTAGGGACAGGGGGCTTTTCGCCGAAGCTTTCTTT. The encoded protein is CSARDRGLFAEAFF.

This clonotype was counted a few times. The gene calls are TRBV28 and TRBJ2-7; 8 bases are a match to TRBD1. The J segment lost 1 base and the V segment lost 3 bases, leaving 11 bases of the junction unmatched. Germline loops: CDR1 MDHEN, CDR2 SYDVKM. The CDR3 extends over 17 amino acids. As DNA, the CDR3 is TGTGCCAGCAGTTTTATTTACGAGGGGGACAGGTCCTACGAGCAGTACTTC. It yields the protein CASSFIYEGDRSYEQYF.

The chain is built from TRBV5-5 and TRBJ2-3; D is ambiguous. In germline, CDR1 is SGHKS, CDR2 YYEKEE (reference sequence). The V end was cut by 4 bases, the J end by 1 base, with 10 bases between. The CDR3 runs 14 residues. CDR3 nucleotide sequence: TGTGCCAGCAGCCGAGAGGTCGGCACAGATACGCAGTATTTT. This gives the protein CASSREVGTDTQYF.

This clonotype was seen a single time. The rearrangement uses TRBV27 and TRBJ2-1; weak D call: TRBD2 (6 bases). With 5 bases removed from V and 9 bases from J, the gap between germline ends came to 26 bases. The CDR3 contains 17 residues. Germline values: CDR1 MNHEY, CDR2 SMNVEV (reference sequence). The CDR3 reads CASSLRLGTGRGLEQFF. The CDR3 nucleotides are TGTGCCAGCAGTCTCCGCCTTGGGACGGGGCGGGGTCTTGAGCAGTTCTTC.

This clonotype has more than one count but fewer than ten. The chain has TRBV12-3 or TRBV12-4 and TRBJ1-2; no reliable D call. Between the trimmed V and J ends, which lost 8 bases and 8 bases, there was a span of 15 bases. The CDR3 runs 12 residues. CDR3 sequence reads: CASRPSGGGYTF. The CDR3 DNA reads TGTGCCAGCCGACCCTCGGGTGGCGGCTACACCTTC.

Here the CDR3 reads CASSLEWDNEQFF. CDR3 in DNA: TGTGCCAGCAGCTTAGAATGGGACAATGAGCAGTTCTTC. This chain links TRBV7-2 with TRBJ2-1; D not resolved. The CDR3 totals 13 residues. V was trimmed by 1 base and J by 5 bases, leaving 6 bases between them. Germline V gene data show CDR1 as SGHTA and CDR2 as FQGNSA.

This clonotype has a single count. V is TRBV7-2 and J is TRBJ2-1, with 9 bases identical to TRBD2. Germline V gene lookup returns CDR1 SGHTA and CDR2 FQGNSA. The CDR3 has 12 amino acids. The V gene end was trimmed by 7 bases and the J gene end by 13 bases; junction bases not matched to a gene: 8. The CDR3 DNA is TGTGCCAGCATGGGCGGGAGGGAGACCCAGTTCTTC. Translating gives CASMGGRETQFF.

The CDR3 nucleotides are TGTGCCAGCAGCCAGAGACAGGGGGGCTACACCTTC. Protein product: CASSQRQGGYTF. This chain joins TRBV3-1 and TRBJ1-2; 8 bases align to TRBD1. V was pared by 3 bases and J by 8 bases, with 2 bases of the junction left unmatched. The CDR3 runs 12 residues. The germline gives CDR1 LGHDT, CDR2 YNNKEL (reference sequence).

This rearrangement joins TRBV6-1 to TRBJ2-1; D is undetermined. CDR1 is MNHNS and CDR2 is SASEGT in the germline V gene. Trimming shortened V by 6 bases and J by 9 bases, and 12 bases separated the two germline ends. The CDR3 contains 12 residues. Written as DNA, the CDR3 is TGTGCCAGCAGCGAACGGGCAGGTGAGCAGTTCTTC. Amino acid sequence: CASSERAGEQFF.

The CDR3 region has the DNA TGCAGTGCTAGAGTTGGTAGCGGGAGCTTTCGGAATGAGCAGTTCTTC. Translation gives CSARVGSGSFRNEQFF. The V and J genes are TRBV20-1 and TRBJ2-1, with TRBD2 matching over 9 bases. The trim removed 1 base at V and 7 bases at J, leaving 11 bases unmatched. Per germline, CDR1 DFQATT and CDR2 SNEGSKA (reference sequence). This CDR3 has 16 amino acids.